This passage covers 17 T cell receptor beta chains from one sample sequenced in a study of cytomegalovirus exposure and HLA in healthy donors. Here immunoSEQ multiplex PCR was the method, and the copy in TCRdb shows in-frame clones only, minus some. The data contain around 130,000 clones, around 85% of them singletons. The specimen was PBMCs. These receptors originate from a woman aged 25 to 39 in good health and CMV-seronegative.

V gene TRBV4-1 combines with J gene TRBJ2-3; TRBD1 agrees at 7 bases. The CDR3 runs 15 residues. In germline, CDR1 is MGHRA, CDR2 YSYEKL. Trimming removed 5 bases from V and 1 base from J; junction bases left unmatched: 6. The CDR3 is CASSSLGGRTDTQYF. CDR3 coding DNA: TGCGCCAGCAGCTCCCTAGGGGGCCGCACAGATACGCAGTATTTT.

This CDR3 is CASSPRGALKVETQYF. The CDR3 DNA reads TGTGCCAGCAGCCCCCGGGGGGCACTTAAGGTAGAGACCCAGTACTTC. The chain joins TRBV7-8 to TRBJ2-5; perhaps TRBD2 as D (7 bases). The length of the CDR3 is 16 residues. Germline CDR1 SGHVS, CDR2 FQNEAQ. Trimming left V 5 bases short and J 4 bases short, with 20 bases between.

The V call is TRBV21-1, the J call TRBJ1-5. TRBV21-1 is classified as a pseudogene. The CDR3 loop spans 16 amino acids. The CDR3 sequence is CASSKEEGGTNQPQHF. DNA for the CDR3: TGTGCCAGCAGCAAAGAGGAGGGGGGGACGAATCAGCCCCAGCATTTT.

The chain recombines TRBV11-3 with TRBJ2-4, with TRBD1 matching 9 bases. This CDR3 has 18 amino acids. Germline values: CDR1 SGHNT, CDR2 YENEEA. V shed 3 bases and J 0 bases; nucleotides not matched to a gene: 9. The CDR3 region is CASSLDRGPLVAKNIQYF. CDR3 DNA sequence: TGTGCCAGCAGCTTGGACAGGGGCCCTCTCGTAGCCAAAAACATTCAGTACTTC. Looking up the rest from reference TRBV11-3 and TRBJ2-4 gives the full variable domain: EAGVVQSPRYKIIEKKQPVAFWCNPISGHNTLYWYLQNLGQGPELLIRYENEEAVDDSQLPKDRFSAERLKGVDSTLKIQPAELGDSAVYLCASSLDRGPLVAKNIQYFGAGTRLSVL.

This clone was detected only once. J is TRBJ2-3 and V is TRBV7-9, with D uncertain. The CDR3 has 12 residues. Germline values: CDR1 SEHNR, CDR2 FQNEAQ (reference sequence). V lost 3 bases and J 4 bases, leaving 5 bases between the germline ends. The DNA for the CDR3 is TGTGCCAGCAGCTTCCTAGCAGATACGCAGTATTTT. Residues: CASSFLADTQYF.

This chain links TRBV18 with TRBJ1-3; D is uncertain. Per the germline V gene, CDR1 is KGHSH and CDR2 is LQKENI. The CDR3 is made up of 16 amino acids. V was shortened by 3 bases and J by 0 bases, with 12 bases between the two germline ends. This chain's CDR3 is CASSPNSVFSGNTIYF. The DNA of the CDR3 is TGTGCCAGCTCACCGAACAGTGTTTTCTCTGGAAACACCATATATTTT.

The chain joins TRBV11-2 to TRBJ2-1; 9 bases are shared with TRBD2. J gave up 7 bases and V 1 base, and 5 bases lay outside the gene matches. There are 15 residues in the CDR3. Germline assignment: CDR1 SGHAT and CDR2 FQNNGV. The CDR3, as DNA: TGTGCCAGCAGCTTAGGGGGGACTAGCAGAAATGAGCAGTTCTTC. Encoded protein: CASSLGGTSRNEQFF.

The CDR3 is CASSLGDRVSYEQYF. CDR3 DNA sequence: TGCGCCAGCAGCCTGGGGGACAGGGTTTCCTACGAGCAGTACTTC. The chain carries TRBV5-1 and TRBJ2-7; TRBD1 agrees at 9 bases. CDR1 and CDR2 (germline): SGHRS, YFSETQ. The V and J ends lost 4 bases and 1 base, in that order; junction bases with no gene match: 6. CDR3 length: 15 amino acids.

The chain carries TRBV21-1 and TRBJ2-7; TRBD2, the table's D call, was not compared with the DNA. TRBV21-1 is termed a pseudogene. The CDR3 extends over 18 amino acids. The CDR3 nucleotides read TGTGCCAGCAGCAAACTGGGCGGGGGACGCTTCTTCTCCTACGAGCAGTACTTC. Translation gives CASSKLGGGRFFSYEQYF.

This chain joins TRBV4-1 and TRBJ1-1; 7 bases agree with TRBD1. Germline values: CDR1 MGHRA, CDR2 YSYEKL. Trimming cost V 3 bases and J 3 bases; bases outside gene matches: 4. This CDR3 spans 14 amino acids. CDR3 residues: CASSHTGADTEAFF. CDR3 sequence (DNA): TGCGCCAGCAGCCACACAGGGGCGGACACTGAAGCTTTCTTT.

This clone occurred a few times. This rearrangement joins TRBV7-2 to TRBJ2-7; D unresolved. V was cut by 2 bases and J by 2 bases, with 7 bases left in between. This CDR3 contains 13 residues. CDR1 is SGHTA and CDR2 is FQGNSA in the germline V gene. Here the CDR3 DNA reads TGTGCCAGCAGCTTAACACAACCCTACGAGCAGTACTTC. The encoded protein is CASSLTQPYEQYF. Filled out from reference TRBV7-2 and TRBJ2-7, the complete variable domain reads GAGVSQSPSNKVTEKGKDVELRCDPISGHTALYWYRQSLGQGLEFLIYFQGNSAPDKSGLPSDRFSAERTGGSVSTLTIQRTQQEDSAVYLCASSLTQPYEQYFGPGTRLTVT.

J is TRBJ2-7 and V is TRBV4-1; 10 nucleotides agree with TRBD1. Germline CDR1 and CDR2: MGHRA and YSYEKL. The CDR3 sequence is 18 residues long. The junction had 12 bases not matched to a gene; V was cut back by 4 bases and J by 0 bases. The CDR3 sequence is CASSPVFKGQGSSYEQYF. Written as DNA, the CDR3 is TGCGCCAGCAGCCCCGTATTTAAGGGACAGGGGAGCTCCTACGAGCAGTACTTC.

The chain couples TRBV15 to TRBJ1-4; D is uncertain. Germline V lookup: CDR1 LNHNV, CDR2 YYDKDF (reference sequence). CDR3 length: 16 residues. V lost 1 base to trimming and J lost 7 bases, with 16 bases between them. The CDR3 DNA is TGTGCCACCAGCAGAGGCCCTACTCAGGTCGGTGAAAAACTGTTTTTT. As protein: CATSRGPTQVGEKLFF.

The rearrangement joins TRBV10-1 to TRBJ2-2; the D gene is possibly TRBD2 (6 bases). CDR1 is WNHNN and CDR2 is SYGVQD in the germline V gene (reference sequence). V lost 2 bases and J lost 9, with 16 bases in between. This CDR3 has 15 residues. The CDR3 DNA is TGCGCCAGCAGTGAGCCAGGGAGGTCGTTCCGGGAGCTGTTTTTT. Translation gives CASSEPGRSFRELFF.

This clone was observed a few times. The CDR3 reads CATSRDPAGGEQYF. The CDR3 region has the DNA TGTGCCACCAGCAGGGATCCCGCCGGGGGCGAGCAGTACTTC. The chain carries TRBV15 and TRBJ2-7; D possibly corresponds to TRBD2 (6 bases). The CDR3 length is 14 residues. From germline, CDR1 is LNHNV and CDR2 YYDKDF (reference sequence). Trimming cost V 3 bases and J 6 bases, with 15 bases left between them.

The genes are TRBV19 and TRBJ1-2; possibly TRBD1 for D (6 bases). The CDR3 runs to 13 residues. V shed 3 bases and J shed 8 bases, with 13 bases lying between them. Germline V lookup: CDR1 LNHDA, CDR2 SQIVND (reference sequence). CDR3 DNA sequence: TGTGCCAGTAGTATTTTACAGGGTTACGGCTACACCTTC. Its translation: CASSILQGYGYTF.

This sequence joins TRBV11-2 and TRBJ2-1; 7 bases map to TRBD2. The CDR3 is 14 residues long. Germline V gene lookup returns CDR1 SGHAT and CDR2 FQNNGV. With V trimmed by 7 bases and J by 0 bases, 3 bases remained unmatched. The CDR3 loop reads CASTRGGSYNEQFF. CDR3 nucleotides: TGTGCCAGCACCCGCGGGGGCTCCTACAATGAGCAGTTCTTC.